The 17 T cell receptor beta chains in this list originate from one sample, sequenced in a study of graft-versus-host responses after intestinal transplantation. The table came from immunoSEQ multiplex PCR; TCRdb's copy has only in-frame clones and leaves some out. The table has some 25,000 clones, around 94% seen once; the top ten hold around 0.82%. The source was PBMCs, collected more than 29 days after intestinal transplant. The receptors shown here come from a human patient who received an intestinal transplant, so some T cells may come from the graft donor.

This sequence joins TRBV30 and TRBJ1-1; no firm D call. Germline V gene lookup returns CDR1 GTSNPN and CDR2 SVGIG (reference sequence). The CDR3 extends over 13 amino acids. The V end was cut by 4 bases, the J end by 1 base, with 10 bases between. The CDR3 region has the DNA TGTGCCTGGATCTATACCGGGAACACTGAAGCTTTCTTT. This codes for CAWIYTGNTEAFF.

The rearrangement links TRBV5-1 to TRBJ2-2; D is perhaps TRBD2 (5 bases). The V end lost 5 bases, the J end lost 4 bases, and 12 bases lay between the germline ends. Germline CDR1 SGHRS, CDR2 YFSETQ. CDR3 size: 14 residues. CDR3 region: CASSPGVRTGELFF. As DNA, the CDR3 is TGCGCCAGCAGTCCCGGGGTTCGCACCGGGGAGCTGTTTTTT.

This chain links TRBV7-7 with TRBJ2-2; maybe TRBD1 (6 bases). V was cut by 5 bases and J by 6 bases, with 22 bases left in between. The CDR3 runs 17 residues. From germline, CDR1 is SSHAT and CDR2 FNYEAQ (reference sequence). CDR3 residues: CASSPNSGEGIPGELFF. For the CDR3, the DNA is TGTGCCAGCAGCCCAAATTCAGGGGAAGGGATACCCGGGGAGCTGTTTTTT.

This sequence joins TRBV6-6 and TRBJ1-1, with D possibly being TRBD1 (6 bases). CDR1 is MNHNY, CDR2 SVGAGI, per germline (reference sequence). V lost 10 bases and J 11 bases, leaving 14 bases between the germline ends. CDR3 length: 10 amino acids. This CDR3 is CATQEGGAFF. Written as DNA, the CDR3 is TGTGCCACCCAGGAGGGGGGGGCTTTCTTT.

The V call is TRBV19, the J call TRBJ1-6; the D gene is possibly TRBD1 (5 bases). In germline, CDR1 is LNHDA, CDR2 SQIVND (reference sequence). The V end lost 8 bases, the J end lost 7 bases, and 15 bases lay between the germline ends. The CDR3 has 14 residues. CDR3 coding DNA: TGTGCCAGTTGCCTAAAGGGGTGGAATTCACCCCTCCACTTT. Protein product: CASCLKGWNSPLHF.

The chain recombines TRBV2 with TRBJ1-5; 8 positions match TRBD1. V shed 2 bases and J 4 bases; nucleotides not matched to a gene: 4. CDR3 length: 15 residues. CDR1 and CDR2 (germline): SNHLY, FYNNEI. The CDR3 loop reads CASSELDRVNQPQHF. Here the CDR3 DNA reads TGTGCCAGCAGTGAATTGGACAGGGTTAATCAGCCCCAGCATTTT.

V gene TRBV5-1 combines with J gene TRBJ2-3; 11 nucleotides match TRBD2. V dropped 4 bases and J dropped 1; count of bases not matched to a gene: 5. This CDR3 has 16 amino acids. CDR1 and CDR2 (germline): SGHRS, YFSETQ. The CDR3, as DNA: TGCGCCAGCAGCCGCGGGACTAGCGGACGCACAGATACGCAGTATTTT. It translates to CASSRGTSGRTDTQYF.

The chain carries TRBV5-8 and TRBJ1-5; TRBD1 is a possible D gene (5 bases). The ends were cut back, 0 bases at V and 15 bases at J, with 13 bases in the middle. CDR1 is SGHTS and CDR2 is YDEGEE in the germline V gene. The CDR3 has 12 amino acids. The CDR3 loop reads CASSLAGQGRHF. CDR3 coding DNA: TGTGCCAGCAGCTTGGCCGGGCAGGGTCGGCATTTT.

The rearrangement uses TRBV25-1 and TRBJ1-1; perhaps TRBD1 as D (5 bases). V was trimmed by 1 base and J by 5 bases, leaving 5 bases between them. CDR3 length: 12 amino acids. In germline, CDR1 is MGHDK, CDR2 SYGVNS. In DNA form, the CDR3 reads TGTGCCAGCAGTGAATGGGGGACTGAAGCTTTCTTT. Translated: CASSEWGTEAFF. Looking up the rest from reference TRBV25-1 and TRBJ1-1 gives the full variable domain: EADIYQTPRYLVIGTGKKITLECSQTMGHDKMYWYQQDPGMELHLIHYSYGVNSTEKGDLSSESTVSRIRTEHFPLTLESARPSHTSQYLCASSEWGTEAFFGQGTRLTVV.

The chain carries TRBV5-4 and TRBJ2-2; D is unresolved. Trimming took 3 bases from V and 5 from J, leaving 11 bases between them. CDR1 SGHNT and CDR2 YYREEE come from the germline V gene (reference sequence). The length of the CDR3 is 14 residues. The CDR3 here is CASSSPRSTGELFF. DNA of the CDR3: TGTGCCAGCAGCTCCCCGCGGAGTACCGGGGAGCTGTTTTTT. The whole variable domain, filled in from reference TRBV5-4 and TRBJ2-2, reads ETGVTQSPTHLIKTRGQQVTLRCSSQSGHNTVSWYQQALGQGPQFIFQYYREEENGRGNFPPRFSGLQFPNYSSELNVNALELDDSALYLCASSSPRSTGELFFGEGSRLTVL.

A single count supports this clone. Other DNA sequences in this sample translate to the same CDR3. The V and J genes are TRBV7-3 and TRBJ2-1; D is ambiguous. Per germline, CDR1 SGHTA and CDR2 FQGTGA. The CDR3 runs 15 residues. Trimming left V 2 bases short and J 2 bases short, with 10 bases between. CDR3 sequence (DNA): TGTGCCAGCAGCTTAGGTTACGAACCCTACAATGAGCAGTTCTTC. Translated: CASSLGYEPYNEQFF. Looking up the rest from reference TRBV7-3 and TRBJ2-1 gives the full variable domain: GAGVSQTPSNKVTEKGKYVELRCDPISGHTALYWYRQSLGQGPEFLIYFQGTGAADDSGLPNDRFFAVRPEGSVSTLKIQRTERGDSAVYLCASSLGYEPYNEQFFGPGTRLTVL.

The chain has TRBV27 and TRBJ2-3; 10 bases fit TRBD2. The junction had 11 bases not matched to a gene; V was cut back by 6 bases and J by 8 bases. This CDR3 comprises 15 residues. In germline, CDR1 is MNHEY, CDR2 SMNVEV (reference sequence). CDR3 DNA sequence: TGTGCCAGCAGCTTCACTAGCGGGGCCTGGGGTACGCAGTATTTT. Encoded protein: CASSFTSGAWGTQYF.

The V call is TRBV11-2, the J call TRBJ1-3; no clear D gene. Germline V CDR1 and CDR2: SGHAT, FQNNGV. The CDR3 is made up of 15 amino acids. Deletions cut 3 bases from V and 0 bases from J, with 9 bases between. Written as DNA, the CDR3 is TGTGCCAGCAGCTTGAGGTGGCTCTCTGGAAACACCATATATTTT. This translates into CASSLRWLSGNTIYF.

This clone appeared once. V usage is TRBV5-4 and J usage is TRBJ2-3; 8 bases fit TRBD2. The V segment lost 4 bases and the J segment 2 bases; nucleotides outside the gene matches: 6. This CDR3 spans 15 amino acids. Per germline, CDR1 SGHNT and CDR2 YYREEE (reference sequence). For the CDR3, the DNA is TGTGCCAGCAGCCCGGGGGGGGCAGACACAGATACGCAGTATTTT. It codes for CASSPGGADTDTQYF.

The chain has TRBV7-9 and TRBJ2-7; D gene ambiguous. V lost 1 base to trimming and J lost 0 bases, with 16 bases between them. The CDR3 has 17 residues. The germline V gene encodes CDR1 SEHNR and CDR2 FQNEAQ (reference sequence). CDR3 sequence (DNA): TGTGCCAGCAGCTTAGTACCCAGTACGGAGAGCTCCTACGAGCAGTACTTC. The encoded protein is CASSLVPSTESSYEQYF.

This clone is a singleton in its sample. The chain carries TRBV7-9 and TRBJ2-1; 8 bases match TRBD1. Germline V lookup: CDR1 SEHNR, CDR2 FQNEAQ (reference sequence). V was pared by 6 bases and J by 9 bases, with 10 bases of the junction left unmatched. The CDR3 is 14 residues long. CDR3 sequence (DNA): TGTGCCAGCAGTCCAGGGGGCCTAACGGGTGAGCAGTTCTTC. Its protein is CASSPGGLTGEQFF.

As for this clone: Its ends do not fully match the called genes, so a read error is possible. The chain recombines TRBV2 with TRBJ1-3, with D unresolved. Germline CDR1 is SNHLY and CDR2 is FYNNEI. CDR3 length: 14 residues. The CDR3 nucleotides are TGTGCCAGCAGTGTGGCCGTCTCTAGAAACACCATATATTTT. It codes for CASSVAVSRNTIYF. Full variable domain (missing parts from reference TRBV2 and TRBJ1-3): EPEVTQTPSHQVTQMGQEVILRCVPISNHLYFYWYRQILGQKVEFLVSFYNNEISEKSEIFDDQFSVERPDGSNFTLKIRSTKLEDSAMYFCASSVAVSRNTIYFGEGSWLTVV.